This TCR beta chain was found in a study of cytomegalovirus exposure and HLA in healthy donors. Study-level findings and limits: A later analysis linked a missense DCLRE1C variant to TCR beta V- and J-gene trimming. Versus the roughly 640-donor mean, an Asian-associated ancestry cluster reportedly showed fewer N-insertions in a later analysis.

Researchers ran the PCR with 60 Vbeta and 13 Jbeta primers. Profiled with immunoSEQ multiplex PCR; TCRdb holds only in-frame clones, not every one. The sample yields 35,000 to 40,000 clones, about 66% seen once. The CDR3 covers 13 residues. Germline loops: CDR1 SGHNT, CDR2 YYREEE (reference sequence). The ends were cut back, 5 bases at V and 4 bases at J, with 12 bases in the middle. Ten or more counts support this clone. Its antigen is unknown. The source material was PBMCs. The sequence was collected from a man aged 50 to 60 in good health and CMV-seropositive. V is TRBV5-4 and J is TRBJ1-1, with D tentatively TRBD1 (5 bases). CDR3 nucleotides: TGTGCCAGCAGTGTACAAAGGGGCACTGAAGCTTTCTTT. This codes for CASSVQRGTEAFF.